The TCR beta chain under discussion was sequenced for a study of blood T cell repertoires in COVID-19. Study-level information: The study drew acute and convalescent COVID-19 samples from the United States, Italy and Spain. Sample material is recorded as cDNA or gDNA derived from T cells, B-cell-depleted T cells, or PBMCs.

Original processing notes: Reference gene primers were amplified, and this amplification served to estimate nucleated cell counts. The table came from immunoSEQ multiplex PCR; TCRdb's copy has only in-frame clones and leaves some out. V and J calls and clone size are those listed in that table; D and trimming were worked out from the DNA. This sample carries fewer than 300,000 clones, roughly 91% of them seen once, and the ten largest clones take about 0.8%. Sequencing used peripheral blood. The clonotype was recovered from a man between 25 and 39 years old with acute or convalescent COVID-19.

This chain's CDR3 is CASSLDRYSGNTIYF. The CDR3 nucleotides read TGTGCCAGCAGTCTGGACAGGTACTCTGGAAACACCATATATTTT. The chain links TRBV2 to TRBJ1-3; 7 bases line up with TRBD1. The CDR3 contains 15 residues. With V trimmed by 5 bases and J by 0 bases, 4 bases remained unmatched. Germline V gives CDR1 SNHLY, CDR2 FYNNEI.